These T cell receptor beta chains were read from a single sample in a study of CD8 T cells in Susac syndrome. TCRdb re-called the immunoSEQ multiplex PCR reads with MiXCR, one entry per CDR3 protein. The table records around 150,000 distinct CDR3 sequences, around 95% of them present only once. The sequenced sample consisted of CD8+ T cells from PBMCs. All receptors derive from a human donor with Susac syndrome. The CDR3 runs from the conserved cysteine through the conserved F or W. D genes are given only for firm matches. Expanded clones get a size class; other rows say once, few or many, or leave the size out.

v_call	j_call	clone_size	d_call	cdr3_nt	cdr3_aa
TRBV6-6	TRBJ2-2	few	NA	TGTGCCAGCAGTTCCCCCGTGACCGGGGAGCTGTTTTTT	CASSSPVTGELFF
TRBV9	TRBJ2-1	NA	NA	TGTGCCAGCAGCGTAGGCAGGGACATCTCCTACAATGAGCAGTTCTTC	CASSVGRDISYNEQFF
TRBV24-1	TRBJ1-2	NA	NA	TGTGCCACCAGTGATGAGGCAGCCAATGGCTACACCTTC	CATSDEAANGYTF
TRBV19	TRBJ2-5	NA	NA	TGTGCCAGTAGCAGCGGTTACGGGAAAGAGACCCAGTACTTC	CASSSGYGKETQYF
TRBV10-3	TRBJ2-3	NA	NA	TGTGCCATCAGTGAGGAAGTGAGGACAGCCCTTAGAGATACGCAGTATTTT	CAISEEVRTALRDTQYF
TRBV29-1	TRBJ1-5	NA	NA	TGCAGCGTTGATACAGGCGATTCCAATCAGCCCCAGCATTTT	CSVDTGDSNQPQHF
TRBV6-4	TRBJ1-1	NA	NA	TGTGCCAGCACTGCAGGGCTGAACACTGAAGCTTTCTTT	CASTAGLNTEAFF
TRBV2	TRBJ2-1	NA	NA	TGTGCCAGCGGGTTAGTGGCCCCCCATGAGCAGTTCTTC	CASGLVAPHEQFF
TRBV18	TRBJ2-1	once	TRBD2	TGTGCCAGCTCACCCGAAGCGGGAGGGCTCAATGAGCAGTTCTTC	CASSPEAGGLNEQFF
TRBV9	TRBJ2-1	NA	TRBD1	TGTGCCAGCAGCGTAGGGACAGGGGCTGGGAATGAGCAGTTCTTC	CASSVGTGAGNEQFF
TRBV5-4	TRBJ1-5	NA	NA	TGTGCCAGCAGCTTGGCCGGAGCAGTCAATCAGCCCCAGCATTTT	CASSLAGAVNQPQHF
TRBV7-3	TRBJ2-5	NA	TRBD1	TGTGCCAGCAGCTTAGGGACAGACCAAGAGACCCAGTACTTC	CASSLGTDQETQYF
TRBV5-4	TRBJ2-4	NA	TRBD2	TGTGCCAGCAGGTTAATGGGAGGGGAGGAAAACATTCAGTACTTC	CASRLMGGEENIQYF
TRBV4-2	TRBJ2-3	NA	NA	TGTGCCAGCAGCCAAGGGGGGGACTGGAACACAGATACGCAGTATTTT	CASSQGGDWNTDTQYF
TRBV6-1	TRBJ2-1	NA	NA	TGTGCCAGCAGTGAAGCGGCGGGGACGGTTACCTACAATGAGCAGTTCTTC	CASSEAAGTVTYNEQFF
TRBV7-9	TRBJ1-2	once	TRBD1	TGTGCCAGCAGCTCGTTTCGGAGGGGGCGCAGCTATGGCTACACCTTC	CASSSFRRGRSYGYTF